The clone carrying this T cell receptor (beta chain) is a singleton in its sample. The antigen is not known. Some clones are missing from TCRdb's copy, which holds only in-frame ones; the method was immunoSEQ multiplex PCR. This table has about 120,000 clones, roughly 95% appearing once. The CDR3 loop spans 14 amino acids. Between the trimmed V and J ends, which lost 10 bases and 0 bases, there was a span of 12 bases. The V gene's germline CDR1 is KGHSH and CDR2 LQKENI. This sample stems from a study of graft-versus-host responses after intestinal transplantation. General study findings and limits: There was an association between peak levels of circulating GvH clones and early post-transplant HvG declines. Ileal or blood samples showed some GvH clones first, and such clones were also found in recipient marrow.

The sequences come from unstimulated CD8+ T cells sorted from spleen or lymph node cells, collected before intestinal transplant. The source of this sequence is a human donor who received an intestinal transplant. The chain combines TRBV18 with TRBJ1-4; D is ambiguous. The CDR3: CATHGWATNEKLFF. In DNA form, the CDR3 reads TGTGCCACCCACGGGTGGGCAACTAATGAAAAACTGTTTTTT.